These 11 T cell receptor beta chains originate from one sample sequenced in a study of Ad26.COV2.S vaccination and SARS-CoV-2 variants. Method: immunoSEQ multiplex PCR; TCRdb's copy keeps in-frame clones and lacks some. The sample contains some 290,000 clones, roughly 84% of which appear only once. Treatment reported: some 19 received Ad26.COV2.S at low or high dose, single or two shots; roughly five received placebo; per-sample allocation not given. Sampling was done on day 63 after the first vaccine or placebo injection. The sequencing here drew on peripheral blood, taken in a trial of Ad26.COV2.S vaccine versus placebo. The receptors derive from a person between 18 and 59 years old who received the Ad26.COV2.S COVID-19 vaccine or a placebo.

The V gene is TRBV7-2, the J gene TRBJ2-2; 10 bases fit TRBD2. The germline CDR1 and CDR2 sequences are SGHTA and FQGNSA. This CDR3 spans 19 amino acids. The V gene end was trimmed by 1 base and the J gene end by 4 bases; junction bases not matched to a gene: 12. CDR3 DNA sequence: TGTGCCAGCAGCTTAGACGCCTTTTTAGCGGGGGGCAGCACCGGGGAGCTGTTTTTT. Amino acids: CASSLDAFLAGGSTGELFF.

For this clone: Other DNA sequences in this specimen translate into the identical CDR3. The chain recombines TRBV7-6 with TRBJ1-1, with 9 bases fitting TRBD1. J lost 1 base, V lost 3 bases, and 0 bases had no gene match. Germline V gene sequence: CDR1 SGHVS, CDR2 FNYEAQ. The CDR3 totals 14 residues. CDR3 sequence (DNA): TGTGCCAGCAGCTTGGACAGGGGGAACACTGAAGCTTTCTTT. It is translated as CASSLDRGNTEAFF.

The V and J genes are TRBV10-2 and TRBJ1-5, with D unclear. The V gene lost 3 bases and the J gene lost 1 base, with 10 bases spanning the gap. The CDR3 loop spans 15 amino acids. Germline V CDR1 and CDR2: WSHSY, SAAADI. The CDR3 coding sequence is TGCGCCAGCAGTGATACGGTTAGAAGCAATCAGCCCCAGCATTTT. Translation gives CASSDTVRSNQPQHF.

V and J are TRBV20-1 and TRBJ2-3; D possibly corresponds to TRBD1 (6 bases). This CDR3 is built from 13 residues. V was trimmed by 3 bases and J by 14 bases, leaving 21 bases between them. Germline V lookup: CDR1 DFQATT, CDR2 SNEGSKA (reference sequence). CDR3 sequence: CSASRGGPMGTYF. For the CDR3, the DNA is TGCAGTGCTAGTCGTGGGGGCCCGATGGGAACGTATTTT.

The chain is built from TRBV27 and TRBJ2-3, with D tentatively TRBD1 (5 bases). From germline, CDR1 is MNHEY and CDR2 SMNVEV (reference sequence). The length of the CDR3 is 11 residues. V was trimmed by 8 bases and J by 6 bases, leaving 9 bases between them. The CDR3 DNA follows: TGTGCCAGCGGGGCCCGGGATACGCAGTATTTT. Amino acid sequence: CASGARDTQYF.

This CDR3 is CAISDEGLYNEQFF. The CDR3 DNA reads as TGTGCCATCAGTGATGAAGGTCTGTACAATGAGCAGTTCTTC. This chain uses TRBV10-3 with TRBJ2-1; no firm D call. In germline, CDR1 is ENHRY, CDR2 SYGVKD. The V end was cut by 3 bases, the J end by 4 bases, with 10 bases between. This CDR3 spans 14 amino acids.

The gene calls are TRBV10-3 and TRBJ1-2; 8 bases match TRBD1. V trimming: 6 bases; J trimming: 1 base; junction bases outside the gene matches: 7. This CDR3 is built from 15 residues. CDR1 ENHRY and CDR2 SYGVKD come from the germline V gene. As DNA, the CDR3 is TGTGCCATCAGACAGGACAGGGAAATTAACTATGGCTACACCTTC. Its protein is CAIRQDREINYGYTF.

The CDR3 sequence is CATSDSRLNTGELFF. CDR3 nucleotide sequence: TGTGCCACCAGTGATTCACGACTCAACACCGGGGAGCTGTTTTTT. The chain couples TRBV24-1 to TRBJ2-2, with D uncertain. Germline V gene lookup returns CDR1 KGHDR and CDR2 SFDVKD. V gave up 2 bases and J gave up 2 bases, with 8 bases separating them. The CDR3 covers 15 residues.

This clone was seen more than once but under ten times. The chain employs TRBV5-1 and TRBJ1-6; 7 nucleotides line up with TRBD1. V lost 0 bases to trimming and J lost 10 bases; unmatched junction nucleotides: 7. The germline gives CDR1 SGHRS, CDR2 YFSETQ. The CDR3 length is 15 residues. The CDR3 DNA reads as TGCGCCAGCAGCTTGGCTCACAGGGGAGGGTCACCCCTCCACTTT. This translates into CASSLAHRGGSPLHF.

This clone has only one observation. This rearrangement joins TRBV6-5 to TRBJ2-5; 9 bases are shared with TRBD2. V was clipped by 2 bases and J by 5 bases; unmatched bases: 9. Germline CDR1 reads MNHEY; CDR2 reads SVGAGI. CDR3 length equals 16 residues. The chain's CDR3 is CASSYATGTSFETQYF. In DNA, the CDR3 is TGTGCCAGCAGTTACGCGACCGGGACTAGCTTTGAGACCCAGTACTTC.

The gene calls are TRBV7-8 and TRBJ2-3, with 8 bases lining up with TRBD1. V was pared by 10 bases and J by 4 bases, with 16 bases of the junction left unmatched. The CDR3 is 16 amino acids. Per the germline V gene, CDR1 is SGHVS and CDR2 is FQNEAQ. The CDR3 reads CATLRGQGAGADTQYF. The CDR3 DNA is TGTGCCACCCTACGGGGGCAGGGGGCGGGCGCAGATACGCAGTATTTT.